One sample yielded the 23 T cell receptor beta chains listed below, sequenced in a study of cytotoxic CD8 clonotypes in ibrutinib-treated CLL. The method was immunoSEQ multiplex PCR; TCRdb's version includes in-frame clones alone and lacks a portion of them. Of around 310,000 clones in the sample, about 77% are singletons; the top ten hold 5.5% to 8%. Source: PBMCs, taken before ibrutinib treatment. The receptors here all came from a human donor with chronic lymphocytic leukemia.

The chain uses TRBV5-4 and TRBJ2-2, with 12 bases lining up with TRBD2. The CDR3 extends over 17 amino acids. The trim removed 4 bases at V and 4 bases at J, leaving 8 bases unmatched. Germline CDR1 SGHNT, CDR2 YYREEE (reference sequence). DNA for the CDR3: TGTGCCAGCAGCCCCGACCTAGCGGGAGGGCGCACCGGGGAGCTGTTTTTT. This sequence encodes CASSPDLAGGRTGELFF.

The chain joins TRBV2 to TRBJ2-1, with D perhaps TRBD2 (5 bases). Trimming took off 9 bases at V and 8 bases at J, with 20 bases between the two ends. CDR3 size: 14 residues. Germline values: CDR1 SNHLY, CDR2 FYNNEI. The CDR3, as DNA: TGTGCCAGGGACCACCGGCAACCCGGGGATGAGCAGTTCTTC. Translated: CARDHRQPGDEQFF.

V and J are TRBV19 and TRBJ1-5; D gene uncertain. Germline-derived CDR1 and CDR2 are LNHDA and SQIVND (reference sequence). The V and J ends lost 6 bases and 4 bases respectively, with 10 bases between them. CDR3 length: 13 residues. In DNA form, the CDR3 reads TGTGCCAGTAGCTTAGCAGAAAATCAGCCCCAGCATTTT. Protein sequence: CASSLAENQPQHF.

The genes are TRBV14 and TRBJ1-3; D is unresolved. Trimming cost V 0 bases and J 6 bases, with 9 bases left between them. CDR3 length equals 14 residues. Germline V gene sequence: CDR1 SGHDN, CDR2 FVKESK. CDR3 protein: CASSQDGFVNTIYF. As DNA, the CDR3 is TGTGCCAGCAGCCAAGACGGTTTTGTAAACACCATATATTTT.

The CDR3, as DNA: TGTGCCAGCAGCTTAGTTTTTTGGGGGCGGGAAGAGACCCAGTACTTC. Protein sequence: CASSLVFWGREETQYF. The chain recombines TRBV7-2 with TRBJ2-5, with D maybe TRBD1 (6 bases). There are 16 residues in the CDR3. CDR1 is SGHTA and CDR2 is FQGNSA in the germline V gene. Between the trimmed V and J ends, which lost 1 base and 3 bases, there was a span of 15 bases.

The chain carries TRBV11-2 and TRBJ2-2; 7 nucleotides agree with TRBD2. From germline, CDR1 is SGHAT and CDR2 FQNNGV. The V gene end was trimmed by 4 bases and the J gene end by 6 bases; junction bases not matched to a gene: 8. CDR3 length: 15 residues. CDR3 residues: CASSSREREAGELFF. In DNA form, the CDR3 reads TGTGCCAGCAGCTCGCGGGAGAGGGAGGCCGGGGAGCTGTTTTTT.

As concerns this clone: An end of the junction differs from the germline gene, which may be a read error. The CDR3 DNA follows: TGTGCCACCGAATACATCTCCCACGAGCAGTACTTC. Protein product: CATEYISHEQYF. The chain joins TRBV6-1 to TRBJ2-7; D remains unclear. The CDR3 contains 12 residues. Looked up from germline, CDR1 is MNHNS and CDR2 is SASEGT.

The J gene is TRBJ1-4, the V gene TRBV6-5; D possibly corresponds to TRBD1 (5 bases). Germline values: CDR1 MNHEY, CDR2 SVGAGI. This CDR3 spans 11 amino acids. V was clipped by 6 bases and J by 14 bases, with 13 bases between them. CDR3 sequence: CASRALWGLFF. The CDR3 DNA sequence: TGTGCCAGCAGAGCCCTCTGGGGGCTGTTTTTT.

The CDR3: CASSFATSGNNEQFF. CDR3 nucleotide sequence: TGTGCCAGCAGTTTTGCGACTAGCGGAAATAATGAGCAGTTCTTC. The gene calls are TRBV27 and TRBJ2-1, with 9 bases fitting TRBD2. The ends lost 3 bases at V and 7 bases at J; junction bases unmatched: 7. CDR1 and CDR2 (germline): MNHEY, SMNVEV (reference sequence). This CDR3 has 15 amino acids.

The rearrangement joins TRBV5-1 to TRBJ2-7, with 7 nucleotides matching TRBD1. Germline V gene sequence: CDR1 SGHRS, CDR2 YFSETQ. The CDR3 contains 17 residues. V trimming: 4 bases; J trimming: 2 bases; junction bases outside the gene matches: 15. The CDR3 sequence: CASSRDRQGELTYEQYF. CDR3 sequence (DNA): TGCGCCAGCAGCCGCGATCGACAGGGCGAATTAACCTACGAGCAGTACTTC.

The rearrangement links TRBV4-1 to TRBJ2-7; 11 bases fit TRBD1. Germline assignment: CDR1 MGHRA and CDR2 YSYEKL. There are 15 residues in the CDR3. V shed 2 bases, J shed 4 bases, and the junction held 4 bases outside the gene matches. CDR3 sequence reads: CASSQTGTGGYEQYF. CDR3 sequence (DNA): TGCGCCAGCAGCCAAACCGGGACAGGGGGTTACGAGCAGTACTTC.

The chain employs TRBV27 and TRBJ1-2; D is possibly TRBD1 (5 bases). The V gene's germline CDR1 is MNHEY and CDR2 SMNVEV (reference sequence). The CDR3 totals 14 residues. The V and J ends lost 4 bases and 6 bases respectively, with 15 bases between them. CDR3 DNA: TGTGCCAGCAGTTCCGACGGAGGGGTAAATGGCTACACCTTC. This gives the protein CASSSDGGVNGYTF.

The rearrangement links TRBV28 to TRBJ1-5; D call uncertain. There are 14 residues in the CDR3. The V gene lost 3 bases and the J gene lost 1 base, with 7 bases spanning the gap. Looked up from germline, CDR1 is MDHEN and CDR2 is SYDVKM. CDR3 sequence: CASSFTPSNQPQHF. CDR3 nucleotides: TGTGCCAGCAGTTTCACCCCAAGCAATCAGCCCCAGCATTTT. Combining the CDR3 with reference TRBV28 and TRBJ1-5 gives the whole variable domain DVKVTQSSRYLVKRTGEKVFLECVQDMDHENMFWYRQDPGLGLRLIYFSYDVKMKEKGDIPEGYSVSREKKERFSLILESASTNQTSMYLCASSFTPSNQPQHFGDGTRLSIL.

The J gene is TRBJ2-2, the V gene TRBV9; D is unclear. This CDR3 region has 15 residues. Germline CDR1 is SGDLS and CDR2 is YYNGEE. V lost 0 bases to trimming and J lost 8 bases, with 14 bases between them. The CDR3 is CASSVGGSAPGELFF. As DNA, the CDR3 is TGTGCCAGCAGCGTAGGTGGCTCCGCCCCAGGGGAGCTGTTTTTT. The full variable domain, with the rest looked up from reference TRBV9 and TRBJ2-2, is DSGVTQTPKHLITATGQRVTLRCSPRSGDLSVYWYQQSLDQGLQFLIQYYNGEERAKGNILERFSAQQFPDLHSELNLSSLELGDSALYFCASSVGGSAPGELFFGEGSRLTVL.

This rearrangement joins TRBV28 to TRBJ2-5; 10 positions match TRBD1. J was trimmed by 1 base and V by 1 base; bases with no gene match: 6. CDR1 is MDHEN and CDR2 is SYDVKM in the germline V gene. The CDR3 length is 17 residues. CDR3 protein: CASSLYRQGALQETQYF. The CDR3 region has the DNA TGTGCCAGCAGTTTATACAGACAGGGGGCTCTCCAAGAGACCCAGTACTTC.

Worth noting for this clone: Additional DNA sequences in this sample encode the identical CDR3. J is TRBJ2-3 and V is TRBV11-2; 7 positions match TRBD2. CDR1 is SGHAT, CDR2 FQNNGV, per germline. V lost 3 bases, J lost 4 bases, and 1 base stayed unmatched. The CDR3 has 13 residues. Here the CDR3 reads CASSLAGADTQYF. As DNA, the CDR3 is TGTGCCAGCAGCTTGGCGGGAGCAGATACGCAGTATTTT.

This sequence joins TRBV7-2 and TRBJ2-7; D gene unclear. The CDR3 has 12 amino acids. V was clipped by 5 bases and J by 3 bases, with 8 bases between them. CDR1 and CDR2 from the germline V gene are SGHTA and FQGNSA. Written as DNA, the CDR3 is TGTGCCAGCAGCCTACAGCGCTACGAGCAGTACTTC. Protein sequence: CASSLQRYEQYF.

This clone was seen once. The V and J genes are TRBV2 and TRBJ1-1; 8 bases agree with TRBD1. The CDR3 runs 15 residues. CDR1 is SNHLY and CDR2 is FYNNEI in the germline V gene. V lost 3 bases to trimming and J lost 2 bases; unmatched junction nucleotides: 5. CDR3 sequence (DNA): TGTGCCAGCAGTGAGGCCAGGGGGCGAAACACTGAAGCTTTCTTT. Translating gives CASSEARGRNTEAFF.

This rearrangement joins TRBV13 to TRBJ2-7; TRBD2 matches at 8 bases. Per the germline V gene, CDR1 is PRHDT and CDR2 is FYEKMQ (reference sequence). V gave up 6 bases and J gave up 3 bases; unmatched junction bases: 4. The CDR3 consists of 13 residues. The CDR3 loop reads CASSVAGNYEQYF. The CDR3 DNA is TGTGCCAGCAGTGTAGCGGGAAACTACGAGCAGTACTTC.

This clone was recorded a few times. This chain joins TRBV9 and TRBJ1-2; 8 nucleotides line up with TRBD1. Germline-derived CDR1 and CDR2 are SGDLS and YYNGEE. Trimming took 7 bases from V and 8 from J; bases not matched to a gene: 4. The CDR3 is 11 residues long. The CDR3 region is CASDRGSGYTF. The DNA of the CDR3 is TGTGCCAGCGACAGGGGATCGGGCTACACCTTC.

This rearrangement joins TRBV7-9 to TRBJ2-1; D is possibly TRBD2 (5 bases). Germline lookup yields CDR1 SEHNR and CDR2 FQNEAQ (reference sequence). The CDR3 covers 14 residues. Deletions cut 2 bases from V and 2 bases from J, with 7 bases between. CDR3 nucleotide sequence: TGTGCCAGCAGCTTATCCGGGACCTACAATGAGCAGTTCTTC. Translating gives CASSLSGTYNEQFF.

The rearrangement uses TRBV5-1 and TRBJ2-1; D tentatively fits TRBD1 or TRBD2 (5 bases each). Trimming stripped 0 bases from V and 0 bases from J, with 7 bases between. Per germline, CDR1 SGHRS and CDR2 YFSETQ. The CDR3 extends over 15 amino acids. CDR3 loop: CASSLEGTSYNEQFF. The CDR3 bases are TGCGCCAGCAGCTTGGAAGGGACCTCCTACAATGAGCAGTTCTTC. The full variable domain, its missing parts supplied by reference TRBV5-1 and TRBJ2-1, is KAGVTQTPRYLIKTRGQQVTLSCSPISGHRSVSWYQQTPGQGLQFLFEYFSETQRNKGNFPGRFSGRQFSNSRSEMNVSTLELGDSALYLCASSLEGTSYNEQFFGPGTRLTVL.

V gene TRBV5-1 combines with J gene TRBJ1-3; no definite D call. This CDR3 is built from 15 residues. V was shortened by 4 bases and J by 2 bases, with 13 bases between the two germline ends. Looked up from germline, CDR1 is SGHRS and CDR2 is YFSETQ. CDR3 nucleotides: TGCGCCAGCAGCAGTGGTTCCTCTCCTGGAAACACCATATATTTT. Residues: CASSSGSSPGNTIYF.